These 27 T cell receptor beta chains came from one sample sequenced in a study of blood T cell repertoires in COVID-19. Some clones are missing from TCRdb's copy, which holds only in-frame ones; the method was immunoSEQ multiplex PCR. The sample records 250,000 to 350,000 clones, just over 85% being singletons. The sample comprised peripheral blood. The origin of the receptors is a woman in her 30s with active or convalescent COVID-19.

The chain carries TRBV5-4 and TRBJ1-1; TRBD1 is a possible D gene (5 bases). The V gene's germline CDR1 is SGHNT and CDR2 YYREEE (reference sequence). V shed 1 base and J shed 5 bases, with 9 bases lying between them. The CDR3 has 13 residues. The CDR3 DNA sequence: TGTGCCAGCAGCTTGTCATCAGGGACTGAAGCTTTCTTT. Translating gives CASSLSSGTEAFF.

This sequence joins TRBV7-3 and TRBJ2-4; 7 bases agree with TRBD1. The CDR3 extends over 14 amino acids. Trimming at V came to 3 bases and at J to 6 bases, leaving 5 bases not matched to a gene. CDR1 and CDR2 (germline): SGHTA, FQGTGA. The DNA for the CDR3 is TGTGCCAGCAGCTTGGGACAGATCGGAAACATTCAGTACTTC. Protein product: CASSLGQIGNIQYF. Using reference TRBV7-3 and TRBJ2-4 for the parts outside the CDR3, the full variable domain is GAGVSQTPSNKVTEKGKYVELRCDPISGHTALYWYRQSLGQGPEFLIYFQGTGAADDSGLPNDRFFAVRPEGSVSTLKIQRTERGDSAVYLCASSLGQIGNIQYFGAGTRLSVL.

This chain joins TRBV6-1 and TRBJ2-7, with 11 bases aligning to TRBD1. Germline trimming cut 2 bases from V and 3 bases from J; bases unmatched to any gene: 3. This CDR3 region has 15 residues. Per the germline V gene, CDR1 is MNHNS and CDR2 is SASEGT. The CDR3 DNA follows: TGTGCCAGCAGTGAACCCGGGACAGGGGGCTACGAGCAGTACTTC. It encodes CASSEPGTGGYEQYF.

CDR3 residues: CARISEPPYEQYF. The CDR3 region has the DNA TGTGCCAGGATTAGCGAACCCCCCTACGAGCAGTACTTC. The chain combines TRBV27 with TRBJ2-7; D is possibly TRBD2 (5 bases). Germline V lookup: CDR1 MNHEY, CDR2 SMNVEV (reference sequence). The CDR3 is 13 amino acids. Trimming took off 9 bases at V and 2 bases at J, with 14 bases between the two ends.

CDR3 amino acids: CASSEWHNSNQPQHF. The CDR3 DNA is TGTGCCAGCAGTGAATGGCACAATAGCAATCAGCCCCAGCATTTT. The V and J genes are TRBV6-1 and TRBJ1-5; D unresolved. Trimming shortened V by 2 bases and J by 0 bases, and 8 bases separated the two germline ends. CDR3 size: 15 residues. CDR1 MNHNS and CDR2 SASEGT come from the germline V gene.

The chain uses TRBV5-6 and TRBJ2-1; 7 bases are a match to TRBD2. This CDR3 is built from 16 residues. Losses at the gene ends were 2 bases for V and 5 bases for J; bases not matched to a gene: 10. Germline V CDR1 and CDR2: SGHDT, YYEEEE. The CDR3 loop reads CASSLKGLADNNEQFF. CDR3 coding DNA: TGTGCCAGCAGCTTAAAGGGTCTAGCGGATAACAATGAGCAGTTCTTC.

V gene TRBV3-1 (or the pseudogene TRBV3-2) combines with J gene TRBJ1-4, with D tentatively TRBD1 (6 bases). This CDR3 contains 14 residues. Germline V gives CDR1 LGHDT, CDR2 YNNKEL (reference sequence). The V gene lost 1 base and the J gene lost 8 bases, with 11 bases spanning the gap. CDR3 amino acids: CASSQGTAPEKLFF. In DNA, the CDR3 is TGTGCCAGCAGCCAAGGGACAGCCCCAGAAAAACTGTTTTTT.

CDR3 DNA: TGTGCCAGCACCCCGTGGGAGGGCGGGGAAAAACTGTTTTTT. Residues: CASTPWEGGEKLFF. This chain links TRBV9 with TRBJ1-4; no reliable D call. The V end was cut by 6 bases, the J end by 8 bases, with 17 bases between. CDR1 and CDR2 (germline): SGDLS, YYNGEE. The CDR3 runs 14 residues.

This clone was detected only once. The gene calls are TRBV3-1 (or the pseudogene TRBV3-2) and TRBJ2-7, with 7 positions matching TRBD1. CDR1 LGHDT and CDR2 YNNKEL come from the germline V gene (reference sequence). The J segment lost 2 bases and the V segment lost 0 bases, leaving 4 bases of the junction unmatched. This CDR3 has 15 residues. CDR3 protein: CASSQEWTGTYEQYF. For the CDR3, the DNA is TGTGCCAGCAGCCAAGAGTGGACAGGCACCTACGAGCAGTACTTC.

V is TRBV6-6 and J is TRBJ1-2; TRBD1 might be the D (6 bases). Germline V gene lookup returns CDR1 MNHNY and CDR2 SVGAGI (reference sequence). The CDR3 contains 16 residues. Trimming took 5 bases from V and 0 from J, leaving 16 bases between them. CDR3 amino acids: CASSRPTSGANYGYTF. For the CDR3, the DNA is TGTGCCAGCAGTCGCCCTACTTCAGGGGCTAACTATGGCTACACCTTC.

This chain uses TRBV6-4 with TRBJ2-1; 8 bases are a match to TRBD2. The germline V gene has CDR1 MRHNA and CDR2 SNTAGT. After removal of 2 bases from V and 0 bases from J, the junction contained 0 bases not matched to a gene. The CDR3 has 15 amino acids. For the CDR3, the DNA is TGTGCCAGCAGTGACGGGACTAGCTCCTACAATGAGCAGTTCTTC. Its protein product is CASSDGTSSYNEQFF.

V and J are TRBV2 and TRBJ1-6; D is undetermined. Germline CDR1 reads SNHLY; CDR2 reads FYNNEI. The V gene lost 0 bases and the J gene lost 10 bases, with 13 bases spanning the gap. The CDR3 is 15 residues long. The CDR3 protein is CASSEARGGRSPLHF. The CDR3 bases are TGTGCCAGCAGTGAAGCTCGGGGAGGGAGATCACCCCTCCACTTT.

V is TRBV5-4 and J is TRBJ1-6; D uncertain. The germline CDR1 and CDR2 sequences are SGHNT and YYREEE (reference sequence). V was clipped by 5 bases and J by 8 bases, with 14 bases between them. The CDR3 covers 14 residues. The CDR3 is CASSREGRDSPLHF. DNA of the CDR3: TGTGCCAGCAGTAGAGAGGGTAGAGATTCACCCCTCCACTTT.

This chain's CDR3 is CASSPQDSNEQFF. Written as DNA, the CDR3 is TGTGCCAGCAGCCCTCAGGATAGCAATGAGCAGTTCTTC. The chain carries TRBV7-9 and TRBJ2-1; D is unresolved. V was trimmed by 5 bases and J by 6 bases, leaving 11 bases between them. This CDR3 is 13 amino acids long. Per the germline V gene, CDR1 is SEHNR and CDR2 is FQNEAQ (reference sequence).

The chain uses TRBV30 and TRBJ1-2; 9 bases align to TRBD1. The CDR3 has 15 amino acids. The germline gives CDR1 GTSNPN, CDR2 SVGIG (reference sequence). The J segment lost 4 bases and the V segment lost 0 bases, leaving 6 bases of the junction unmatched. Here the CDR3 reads CAWSVQDRGTYGYTF. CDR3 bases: TGTGCCTGGAGTGTCCAGGACAGGGGTACCTATGGCTACACCTTC.

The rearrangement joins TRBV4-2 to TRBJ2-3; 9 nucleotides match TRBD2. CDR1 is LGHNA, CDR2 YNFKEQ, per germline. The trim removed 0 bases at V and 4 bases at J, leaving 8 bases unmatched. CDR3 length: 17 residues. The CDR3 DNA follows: TGTGCCAGCAGCCAAGAAGGACTAGCGAGTTCGGCAGATACGCAGTATTTT. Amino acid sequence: CASSQEGLASSADTQYF.

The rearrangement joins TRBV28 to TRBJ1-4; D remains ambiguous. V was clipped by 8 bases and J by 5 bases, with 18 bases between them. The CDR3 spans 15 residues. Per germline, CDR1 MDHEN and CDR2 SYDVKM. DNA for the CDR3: TGTGCCAGCCTAGAGGGCCAAGGTGGAAATGAAAAACTGTTTTTT. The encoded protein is CASLEGQGGNEKLFF.

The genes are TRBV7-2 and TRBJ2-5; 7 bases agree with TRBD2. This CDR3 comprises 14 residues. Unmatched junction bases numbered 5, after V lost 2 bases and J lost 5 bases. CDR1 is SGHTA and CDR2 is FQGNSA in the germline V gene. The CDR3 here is CASSLTGGGETQYF. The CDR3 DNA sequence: TGTGCCAGCAGCTTAACGGGGGGAGGGGAGACCCAGTACTTC.

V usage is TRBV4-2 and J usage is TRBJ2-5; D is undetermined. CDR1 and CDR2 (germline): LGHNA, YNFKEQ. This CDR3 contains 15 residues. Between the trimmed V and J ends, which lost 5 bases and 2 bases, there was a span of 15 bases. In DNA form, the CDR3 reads TGTGCCAGCAGCAGTCGACAAGTTCAGCAAGAGACCCAGTACTTC. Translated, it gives CASSSRQVQQETQYF.

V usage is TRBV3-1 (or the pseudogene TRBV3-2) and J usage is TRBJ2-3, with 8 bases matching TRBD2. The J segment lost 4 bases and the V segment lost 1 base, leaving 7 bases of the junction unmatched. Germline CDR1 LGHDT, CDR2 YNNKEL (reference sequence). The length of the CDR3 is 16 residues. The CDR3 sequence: CASSQGTGGAADTQYF. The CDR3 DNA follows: TGTGCCAGCAGCCAAGGCACGGGGGGGGCAGCAGATACGCAGTATTTT.

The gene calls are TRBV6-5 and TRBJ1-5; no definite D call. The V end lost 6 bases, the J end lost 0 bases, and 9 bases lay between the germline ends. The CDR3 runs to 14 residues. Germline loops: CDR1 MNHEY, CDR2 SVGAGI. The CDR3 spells CASRADYSNQPQHF. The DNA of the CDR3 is TGTGCCAGCAGGGCGGATTATAGCAATCAGCCCCAGCATTTT.

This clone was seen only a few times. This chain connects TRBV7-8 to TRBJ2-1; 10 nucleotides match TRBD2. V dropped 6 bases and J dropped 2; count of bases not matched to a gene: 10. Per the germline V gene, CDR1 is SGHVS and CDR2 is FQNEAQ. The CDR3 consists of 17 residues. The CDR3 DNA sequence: TGTGCCAGCAGATTCAAAAGCGGGGGGGCTACCTACAATGAGCAGTTCTTC. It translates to CASRFKSGGATYNEQFF.

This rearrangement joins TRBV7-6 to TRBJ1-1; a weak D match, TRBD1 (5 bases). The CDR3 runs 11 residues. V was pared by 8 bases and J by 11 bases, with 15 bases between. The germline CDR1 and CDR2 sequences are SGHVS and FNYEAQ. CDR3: CASSLGGSAFF. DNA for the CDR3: TGTGCCAGCTCCTTGGGGGGGAGCGCTTTCTTT.

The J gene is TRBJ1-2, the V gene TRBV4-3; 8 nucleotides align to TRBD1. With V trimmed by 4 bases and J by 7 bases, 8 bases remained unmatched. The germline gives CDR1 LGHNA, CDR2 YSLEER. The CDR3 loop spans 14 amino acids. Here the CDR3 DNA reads TGCGCCAGCAGCCTAACAGGGGGGGTCGGTGGCTACACCTTC. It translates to CASSLTGGVGGYTF.

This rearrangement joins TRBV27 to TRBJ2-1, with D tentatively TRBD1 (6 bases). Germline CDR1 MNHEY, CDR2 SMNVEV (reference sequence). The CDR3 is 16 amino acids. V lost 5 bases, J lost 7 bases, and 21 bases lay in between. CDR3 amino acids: CASSGDRDTSGNEQFF. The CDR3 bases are TGTGCCAGCAGTGGGGACCGGGACACCTCTGGAAATGAGCAGTTCTTC.

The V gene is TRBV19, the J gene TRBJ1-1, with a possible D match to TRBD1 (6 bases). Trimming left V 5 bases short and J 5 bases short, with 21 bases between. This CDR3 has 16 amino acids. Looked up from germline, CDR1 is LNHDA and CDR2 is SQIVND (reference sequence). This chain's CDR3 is CASSFTRSGGRTEAFF. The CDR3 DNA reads TGTGCCAGTAGTTTCACTCGGAGCGGGGGGCGGACTGAAGCTTTCTTT.

The CDR3 region is CASSEGDRGNEQYF. CDR3 nucleotide sequence: TGCGCCAGCAGTGAAGGGGACAGGGGGAACGAGCAGTACTTC. The genes are TRBV10-2 and TRBJ2-7, with 11 nucleotides matching TRBD1. This CDR3 is 14 amino acids long. The J segment lost 5 bases and the V segment lost 3 bases, leaving 3 bases of the junction unmatched. Germline V gives CDR1 WSHSY, CDR2 SAAADI.